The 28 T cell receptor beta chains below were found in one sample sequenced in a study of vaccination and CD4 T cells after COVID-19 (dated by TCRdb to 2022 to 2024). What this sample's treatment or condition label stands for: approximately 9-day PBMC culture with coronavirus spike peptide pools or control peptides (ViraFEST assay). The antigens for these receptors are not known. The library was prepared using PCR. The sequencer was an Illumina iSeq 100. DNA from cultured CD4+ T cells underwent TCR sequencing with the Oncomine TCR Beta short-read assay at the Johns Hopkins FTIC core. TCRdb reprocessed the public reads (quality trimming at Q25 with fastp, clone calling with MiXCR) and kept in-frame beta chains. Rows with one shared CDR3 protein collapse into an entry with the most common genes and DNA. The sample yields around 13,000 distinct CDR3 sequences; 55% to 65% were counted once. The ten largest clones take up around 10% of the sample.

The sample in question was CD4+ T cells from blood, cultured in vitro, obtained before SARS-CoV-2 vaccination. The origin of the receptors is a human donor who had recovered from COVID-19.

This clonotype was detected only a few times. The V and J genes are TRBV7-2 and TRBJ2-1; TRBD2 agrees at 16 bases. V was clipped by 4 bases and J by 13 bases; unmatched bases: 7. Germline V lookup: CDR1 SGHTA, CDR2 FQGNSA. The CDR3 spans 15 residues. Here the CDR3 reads CASSWGLAGGGYQFF. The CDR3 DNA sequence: TGTGCCAGCAGCTGGGGACTAGCGGGAGGGGGGTATCAGTTCTTC.

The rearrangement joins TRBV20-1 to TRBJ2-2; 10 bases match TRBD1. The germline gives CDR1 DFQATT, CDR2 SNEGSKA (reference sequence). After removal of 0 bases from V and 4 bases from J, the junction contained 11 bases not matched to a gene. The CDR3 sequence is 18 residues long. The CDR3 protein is CSARDMVTGGWSTGELFF. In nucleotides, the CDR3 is TGCAGTGCTAGAGACATGGTGACAGGGGGCTGGAGCACCGGGGAGCTGTTTTTT.

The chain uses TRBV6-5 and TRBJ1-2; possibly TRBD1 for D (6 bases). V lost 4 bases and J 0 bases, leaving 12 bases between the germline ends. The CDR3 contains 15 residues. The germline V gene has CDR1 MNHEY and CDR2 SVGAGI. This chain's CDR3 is CASSSTDSTNYGYTF. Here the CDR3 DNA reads TGTGCCAGCAGTTCCACGGACAGTACTAACTATGGCTACACCTTC.

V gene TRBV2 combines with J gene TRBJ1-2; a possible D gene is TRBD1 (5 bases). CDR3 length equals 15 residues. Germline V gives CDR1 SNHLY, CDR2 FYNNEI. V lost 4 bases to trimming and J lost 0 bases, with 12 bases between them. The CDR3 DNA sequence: TGTGCCAGCAGTGTCAAGCAGGGAGCTAACTATGGCTACACCTTC. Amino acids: CASSVKQGANYGYTF.

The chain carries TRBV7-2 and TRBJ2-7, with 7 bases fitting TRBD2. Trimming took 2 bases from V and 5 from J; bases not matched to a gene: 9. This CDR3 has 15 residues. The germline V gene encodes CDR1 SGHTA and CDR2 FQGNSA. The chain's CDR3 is CASSLQAGEIHEQYF. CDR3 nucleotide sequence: TGTGCCAGCAGCTTACAGGCGGGAGAAATCCACGAGCAGTACTTC.

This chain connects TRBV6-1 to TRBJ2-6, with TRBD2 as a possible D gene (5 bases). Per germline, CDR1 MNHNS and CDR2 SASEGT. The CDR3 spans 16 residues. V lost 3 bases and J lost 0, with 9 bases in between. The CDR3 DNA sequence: TGTGCCAGCAGTGACACGGACTCCTCTGGGGCCAACGTCCTGACTTTC. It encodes CASSDTDSSGANVLTF.

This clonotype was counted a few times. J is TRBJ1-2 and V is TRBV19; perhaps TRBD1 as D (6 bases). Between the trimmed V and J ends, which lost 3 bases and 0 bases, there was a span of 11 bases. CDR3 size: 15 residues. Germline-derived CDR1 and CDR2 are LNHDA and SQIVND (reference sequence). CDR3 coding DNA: TGTGCCAGTAGTATGTCAGGACAGACTAACTATGGCTACACCTTC. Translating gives CASSMSGQTNYGYTF.

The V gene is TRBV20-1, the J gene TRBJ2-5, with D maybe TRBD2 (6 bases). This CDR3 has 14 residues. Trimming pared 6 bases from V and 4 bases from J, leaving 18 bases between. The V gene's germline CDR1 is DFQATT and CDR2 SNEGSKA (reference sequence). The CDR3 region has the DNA TGCAGTGCCCACATTTCTGGGAGGATAGAGACCCAGTACTTC. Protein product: CSAHISGRIETQYF.

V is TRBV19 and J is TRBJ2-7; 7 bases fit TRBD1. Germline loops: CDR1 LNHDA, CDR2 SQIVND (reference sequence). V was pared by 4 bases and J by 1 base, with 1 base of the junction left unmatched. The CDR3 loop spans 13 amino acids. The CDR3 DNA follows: TGTGCCAGTAGTACGGGACAGTCCTACGAGCAGTACTTC. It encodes CASSTGQSYEQYF.

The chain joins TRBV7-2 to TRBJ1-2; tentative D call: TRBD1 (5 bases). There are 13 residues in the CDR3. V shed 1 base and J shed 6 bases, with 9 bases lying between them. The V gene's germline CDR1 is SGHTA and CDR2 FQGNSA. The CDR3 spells CASSLGRDNGYTF. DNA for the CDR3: TGTGCCAGCAGCTTAGGCAGGGATAATGGCTACACCTTC.

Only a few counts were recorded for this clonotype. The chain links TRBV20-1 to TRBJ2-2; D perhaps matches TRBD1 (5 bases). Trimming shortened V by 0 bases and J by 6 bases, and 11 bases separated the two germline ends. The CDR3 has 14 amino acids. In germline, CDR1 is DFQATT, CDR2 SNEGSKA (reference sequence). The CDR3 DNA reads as TGCAGTGCTAGAGATTTACAGGACCCCGGGGAGCTGTTTTTT. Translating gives CSARDLQDPGELFF.

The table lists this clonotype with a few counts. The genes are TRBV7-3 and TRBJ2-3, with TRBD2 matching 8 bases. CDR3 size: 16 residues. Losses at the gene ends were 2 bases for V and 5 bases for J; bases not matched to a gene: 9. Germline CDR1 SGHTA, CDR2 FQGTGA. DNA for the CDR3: TGTGCCAGCAGCTTATCGACGGCGGGAGGACAAGATACGCAGTATTTT. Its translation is CASSLSTAGGQDTQYF.

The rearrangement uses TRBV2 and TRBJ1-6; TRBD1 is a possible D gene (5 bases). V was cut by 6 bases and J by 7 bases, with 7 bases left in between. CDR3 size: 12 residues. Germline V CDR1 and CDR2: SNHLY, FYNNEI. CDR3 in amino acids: CASRQDNSPLHF. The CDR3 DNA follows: TGTGCCAGCAGACAGGACAATTCACCCCTCCACTTT.

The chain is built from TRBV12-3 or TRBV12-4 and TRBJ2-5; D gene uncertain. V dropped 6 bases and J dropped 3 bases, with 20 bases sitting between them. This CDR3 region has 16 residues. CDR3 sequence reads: CASRGQDPKFKETQYF. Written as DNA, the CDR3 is TGTGCCAGCAGGGGCCAGGACCCAAAGTTTAAAGAGACCCAGTACTTC.

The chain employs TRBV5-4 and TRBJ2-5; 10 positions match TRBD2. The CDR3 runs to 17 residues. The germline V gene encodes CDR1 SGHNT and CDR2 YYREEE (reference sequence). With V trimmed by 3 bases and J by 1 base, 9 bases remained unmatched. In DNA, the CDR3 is TGTGCCAGCAGCTCTTATCGGACTAGCGGCCCCCAAGAGACCCAGTACTTC. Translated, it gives CASSSYRTSGPQETQYF.

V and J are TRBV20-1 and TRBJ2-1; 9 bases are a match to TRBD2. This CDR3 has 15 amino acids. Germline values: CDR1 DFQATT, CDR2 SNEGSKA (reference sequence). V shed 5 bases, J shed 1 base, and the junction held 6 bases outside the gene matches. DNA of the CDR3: TGCAGTGCTTCTAGCGGGATTTCGTCCTACAATGAGCAGTTCTTC. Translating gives CSASSGISSYNEQFF.

CDR3 coding DNA: TGTGCCAGCACCCCAGCGAGAACCACTAACGAGCAGTACTTC. Protein product: CASTPARTTNEQYF. The gene calls are TRBV6-1 and TRBJ2-7, with no clear D. This CDR3 comprises 14 residues. Per germline, CDR1 MNHNS and CDR2 SASEGT. V was trimmed by 7 bases and J by 5 bases, leaving 18 bases between them.

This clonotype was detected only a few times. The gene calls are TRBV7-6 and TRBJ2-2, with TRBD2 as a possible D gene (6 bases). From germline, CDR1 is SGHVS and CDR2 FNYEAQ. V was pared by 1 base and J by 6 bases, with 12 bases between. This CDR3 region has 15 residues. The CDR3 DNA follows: TGTGCCAGCAGCTTAGTCGTTGGAGGGGCCGGGGAGCTGTTTTTT. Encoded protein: CASSLVVGGAGELFF.

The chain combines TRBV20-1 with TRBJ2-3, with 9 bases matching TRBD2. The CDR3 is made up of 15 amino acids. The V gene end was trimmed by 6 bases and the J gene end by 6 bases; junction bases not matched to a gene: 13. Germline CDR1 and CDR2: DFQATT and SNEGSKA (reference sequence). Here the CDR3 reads CSAPRTSAISDTQYF. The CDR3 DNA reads TGCAGTGCACCCAGGACTAGCGCAATTTCGGATACGCAGTATTTT.

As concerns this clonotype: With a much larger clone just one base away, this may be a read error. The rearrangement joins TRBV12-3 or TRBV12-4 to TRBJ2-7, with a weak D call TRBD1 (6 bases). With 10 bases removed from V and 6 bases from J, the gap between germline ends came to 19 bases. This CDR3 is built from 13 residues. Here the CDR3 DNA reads TGTGCCACCTCCCTAGGGGGACCCTGCGAGCAGTACTTC. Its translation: CATSLGGPCEQYF.

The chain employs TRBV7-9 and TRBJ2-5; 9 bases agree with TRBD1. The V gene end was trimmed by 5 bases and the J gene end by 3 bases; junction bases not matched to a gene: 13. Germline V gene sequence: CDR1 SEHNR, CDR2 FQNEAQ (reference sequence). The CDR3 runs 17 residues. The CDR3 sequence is CASSPPSRDRVEETQYF. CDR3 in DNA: TGTGCCAGCAGCCCCCCGAGCCGGGACAGGGTCGAAGAGACCCAGTACTTC.

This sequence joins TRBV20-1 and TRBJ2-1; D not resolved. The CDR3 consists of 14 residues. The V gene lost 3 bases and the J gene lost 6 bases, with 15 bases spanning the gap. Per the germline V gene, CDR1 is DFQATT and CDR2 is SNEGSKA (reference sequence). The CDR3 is CSASLARLANEQFF. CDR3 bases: TGCAGTGCTAGCCTTGCCAGACTGGCCAATGAGCAGTTCTTC.

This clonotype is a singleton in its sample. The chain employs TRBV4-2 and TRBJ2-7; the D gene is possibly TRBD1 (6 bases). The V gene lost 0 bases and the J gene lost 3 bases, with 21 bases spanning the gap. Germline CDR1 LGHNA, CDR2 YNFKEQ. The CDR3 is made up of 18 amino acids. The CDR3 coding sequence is TGTGCCAGCAGCCAAGATCTCGGGAACATTGGGGGCCTCTACGAGCAGTACTTC. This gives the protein CASSQDLGNIGGLYEQYF.

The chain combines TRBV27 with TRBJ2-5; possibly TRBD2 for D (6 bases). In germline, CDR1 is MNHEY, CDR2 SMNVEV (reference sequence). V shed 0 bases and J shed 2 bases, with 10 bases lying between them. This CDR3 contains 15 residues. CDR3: CASSLSRGTQETQYF. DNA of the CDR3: TGTGCCAGCAGTTTATCGCGGGGAACTCAAGAGACCCAGTACTTC.

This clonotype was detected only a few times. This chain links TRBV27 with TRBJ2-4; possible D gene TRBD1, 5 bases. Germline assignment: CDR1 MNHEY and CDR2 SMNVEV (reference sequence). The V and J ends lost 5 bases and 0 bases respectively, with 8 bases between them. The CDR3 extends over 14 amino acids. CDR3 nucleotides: TGTGCCAGCAGTGTTCAGGGAGCCAAAAACATTCAGTACTTC. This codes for CASSVQGAKNIQYF.

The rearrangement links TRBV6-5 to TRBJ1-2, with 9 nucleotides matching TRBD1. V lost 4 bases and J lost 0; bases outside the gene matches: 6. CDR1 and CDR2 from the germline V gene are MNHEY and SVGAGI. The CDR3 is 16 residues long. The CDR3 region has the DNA TGTGCCAGCAGTTCTAGGCGGACAGGGGCTAACTATGGCTACACCTTC. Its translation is CASSSRRTGANYGYTF.

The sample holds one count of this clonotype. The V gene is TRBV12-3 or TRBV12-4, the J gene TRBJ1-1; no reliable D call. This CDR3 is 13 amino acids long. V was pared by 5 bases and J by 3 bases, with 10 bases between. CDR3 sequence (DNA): TGTGCCAGCAGTCTGCTCCGGGACACTGAAGCTTTCTTT. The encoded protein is CASSLLRDTEAFF.

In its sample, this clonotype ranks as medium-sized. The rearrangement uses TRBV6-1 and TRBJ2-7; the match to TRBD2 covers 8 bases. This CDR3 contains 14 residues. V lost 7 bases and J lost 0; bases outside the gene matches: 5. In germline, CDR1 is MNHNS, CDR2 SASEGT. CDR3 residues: CASTEGLVSYEQYF. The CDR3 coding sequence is TGTGCCAGCACCGAGGGACTAGTCTCCTACGAGCAGTACTTC.